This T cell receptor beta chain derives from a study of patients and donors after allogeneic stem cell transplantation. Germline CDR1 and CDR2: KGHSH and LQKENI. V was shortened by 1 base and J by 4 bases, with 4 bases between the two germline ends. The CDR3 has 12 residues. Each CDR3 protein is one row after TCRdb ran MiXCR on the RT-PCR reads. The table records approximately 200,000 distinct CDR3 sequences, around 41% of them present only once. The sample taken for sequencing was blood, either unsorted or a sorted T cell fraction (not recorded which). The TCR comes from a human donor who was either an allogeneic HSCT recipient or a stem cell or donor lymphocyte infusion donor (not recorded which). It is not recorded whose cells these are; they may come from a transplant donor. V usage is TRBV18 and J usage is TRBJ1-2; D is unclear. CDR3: CASSPRTYGYTF. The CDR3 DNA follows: TGTGCCAGCTCACCACGCACCTATGGCTACACCTTC.